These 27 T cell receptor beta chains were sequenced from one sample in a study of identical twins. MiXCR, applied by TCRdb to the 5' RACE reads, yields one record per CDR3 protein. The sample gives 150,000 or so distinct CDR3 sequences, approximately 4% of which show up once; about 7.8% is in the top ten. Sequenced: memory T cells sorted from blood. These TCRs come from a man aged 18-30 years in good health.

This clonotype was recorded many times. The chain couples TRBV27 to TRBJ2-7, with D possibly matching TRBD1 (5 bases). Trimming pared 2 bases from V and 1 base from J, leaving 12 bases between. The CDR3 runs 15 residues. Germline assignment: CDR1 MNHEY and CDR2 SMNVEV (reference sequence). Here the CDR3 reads CASSLTTDLSYEQYF. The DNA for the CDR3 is TGTGCCAGCAGTTTAACGACAGATCTTTCCTACGAGCAGTACTTC.

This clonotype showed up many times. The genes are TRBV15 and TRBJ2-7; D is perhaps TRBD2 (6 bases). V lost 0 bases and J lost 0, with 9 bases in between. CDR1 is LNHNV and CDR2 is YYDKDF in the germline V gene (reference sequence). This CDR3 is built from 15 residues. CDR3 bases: TGTGCCACCAGCAGAGAGTACGGGAGCTCCTACGAGCAGTACGTC. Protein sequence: CATSREYGSSYEQYV.

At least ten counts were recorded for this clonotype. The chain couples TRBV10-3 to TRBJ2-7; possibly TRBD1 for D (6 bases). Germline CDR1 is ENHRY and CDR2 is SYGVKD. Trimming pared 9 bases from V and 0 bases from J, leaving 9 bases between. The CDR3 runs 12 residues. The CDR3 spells CAIGQSSYEQYF. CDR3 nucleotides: TGTGCCATAGGACAGAGCTCCTACGAGCAGTACTTC.

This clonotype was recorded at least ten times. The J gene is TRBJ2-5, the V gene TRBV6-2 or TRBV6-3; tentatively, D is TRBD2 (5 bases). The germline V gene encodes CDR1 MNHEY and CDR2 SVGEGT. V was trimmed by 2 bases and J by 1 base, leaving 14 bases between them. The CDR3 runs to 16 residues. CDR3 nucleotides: TGTGCCAGCAGTTACGGCGGAGGAATATCCCAAGAGACCCAGTACTTC. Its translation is CASSYGGGISQETQYF.

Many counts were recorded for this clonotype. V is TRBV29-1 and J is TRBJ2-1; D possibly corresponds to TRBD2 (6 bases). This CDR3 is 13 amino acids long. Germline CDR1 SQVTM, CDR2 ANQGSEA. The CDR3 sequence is CITSGQDLNEQFF. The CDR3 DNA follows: TGCATCACCAGCGGGCAAGATCTGAATGAGCAGTTCTTC.

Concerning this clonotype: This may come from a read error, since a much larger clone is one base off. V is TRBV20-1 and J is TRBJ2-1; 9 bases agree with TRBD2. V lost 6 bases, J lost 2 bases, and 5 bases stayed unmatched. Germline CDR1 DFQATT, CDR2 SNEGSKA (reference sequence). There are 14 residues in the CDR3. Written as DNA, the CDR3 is TGCAGTGCCAGTAGCGGGAGCGCCTACAATGAGCAGTTCTTC. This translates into CSASSGSAYNEQFF.

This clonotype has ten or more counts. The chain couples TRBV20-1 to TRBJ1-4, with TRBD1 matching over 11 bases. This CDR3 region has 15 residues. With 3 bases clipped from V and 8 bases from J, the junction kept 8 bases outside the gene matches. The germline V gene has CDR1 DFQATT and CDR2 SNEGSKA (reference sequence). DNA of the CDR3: TGCAGTGCTAGTAACCGGGACAGGGGGGGCGAAAAACTGTTTTTT. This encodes CSASNRDRGGEKLFF.

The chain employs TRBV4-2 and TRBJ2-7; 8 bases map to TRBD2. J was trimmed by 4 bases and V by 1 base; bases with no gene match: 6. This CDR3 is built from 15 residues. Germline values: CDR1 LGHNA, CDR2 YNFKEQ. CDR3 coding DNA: TGTGCCAGCAGCCAAGCCCACGGGGGGGCGTACGAGCAGTACTTC. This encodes CASSQAHGGAYEQYF.

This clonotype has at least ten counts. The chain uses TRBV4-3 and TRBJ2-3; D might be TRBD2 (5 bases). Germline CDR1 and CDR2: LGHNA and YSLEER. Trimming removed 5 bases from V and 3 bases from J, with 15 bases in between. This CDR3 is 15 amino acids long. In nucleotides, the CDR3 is TGCGCCAGCAGCGCGACGGGGTTCGAAACAGATACGCAGTATTTT. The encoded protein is CASSATGFETDTQYF.

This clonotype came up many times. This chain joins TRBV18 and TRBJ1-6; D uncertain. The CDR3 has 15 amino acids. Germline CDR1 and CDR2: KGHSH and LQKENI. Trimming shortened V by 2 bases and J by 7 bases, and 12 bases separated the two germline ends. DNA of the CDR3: TGTGCCAGCTCACCAGGACGAGAGCCAAATTCACCCCTCCACTTT. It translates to CASSPGREPNSPLHF. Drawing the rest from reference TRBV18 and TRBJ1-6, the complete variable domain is NAGVMQNPRHLVRRRGQEARLRCSPMKGHSHVYWYRQLPEEGLKFMVYLQKENIIDESGMPKERFSAEFPKEGPSILRIQQVVRGDSAAYFCASSPGREPNSPLHFGNGTRLTVT.

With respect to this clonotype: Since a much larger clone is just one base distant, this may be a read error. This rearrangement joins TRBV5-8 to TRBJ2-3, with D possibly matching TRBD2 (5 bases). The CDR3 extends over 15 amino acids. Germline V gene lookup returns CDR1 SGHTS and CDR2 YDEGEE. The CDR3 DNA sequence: TGTTCCAGCAGCCTCCCCGTCGGGAACACAGATACGCAGTATTTT. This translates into CSSSLPVGNTDTQYF.

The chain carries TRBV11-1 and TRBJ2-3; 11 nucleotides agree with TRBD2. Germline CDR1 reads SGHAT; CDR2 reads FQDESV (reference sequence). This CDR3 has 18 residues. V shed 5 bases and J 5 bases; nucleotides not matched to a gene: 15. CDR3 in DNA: TGTGCCAGCAGCGCCCAGCGCCAACTAGCGGGAGTTGGAGATACGCAGTATTTT. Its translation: CASSAQRQLAGVGDTQYF.

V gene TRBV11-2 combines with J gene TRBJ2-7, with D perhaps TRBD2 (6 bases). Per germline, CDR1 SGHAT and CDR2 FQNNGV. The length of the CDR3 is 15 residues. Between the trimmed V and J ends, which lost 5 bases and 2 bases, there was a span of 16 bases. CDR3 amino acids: CASSRRGPYTYEQYF. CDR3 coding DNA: TGTGCCAGCAGCCGGCGGGGACCCTATACCTACGAGCAGTACTTC.

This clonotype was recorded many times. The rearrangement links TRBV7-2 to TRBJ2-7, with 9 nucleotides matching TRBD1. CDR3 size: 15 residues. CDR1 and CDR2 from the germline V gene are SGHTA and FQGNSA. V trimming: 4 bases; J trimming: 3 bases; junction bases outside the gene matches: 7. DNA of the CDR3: TGTGCCAGCAGCTCCACAGGGGGCTCTGTCTACGAGCAGTACTTC. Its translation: CASSSTGGSVYEQYF.

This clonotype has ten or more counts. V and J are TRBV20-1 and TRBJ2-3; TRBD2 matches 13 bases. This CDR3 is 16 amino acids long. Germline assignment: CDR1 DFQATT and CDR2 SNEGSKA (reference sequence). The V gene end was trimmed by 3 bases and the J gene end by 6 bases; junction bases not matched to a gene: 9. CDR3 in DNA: TGCAGTGCTAGGACTAGCGGGAGGATAGGGGGGGATACGCAGTATTTT. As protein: CSARTSGRIGGDTQYF.

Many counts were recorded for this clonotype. This chain's CDR3 is CASSLASGKRNEQFF. The CDR3 region has the DNA TGTGCCAGCAGCTTAGCTAGCGGGAAGAGAAATGAGCAGTTCTTC. The chain employs TRBV7-2 and TRBJ2-1; 8 nucleotides match TRBD2. Germline V CDR1 and CDR2: SGHTA, FQGNSA. The CDR3 contains 15 residues. Trimming cost V 0 bases and J 7 bases; bases outside gene matches: 5.

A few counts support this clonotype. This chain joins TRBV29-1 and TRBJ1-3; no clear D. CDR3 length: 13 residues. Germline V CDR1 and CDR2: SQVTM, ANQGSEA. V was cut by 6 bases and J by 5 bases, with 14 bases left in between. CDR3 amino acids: CSVGGGDRNTIYF. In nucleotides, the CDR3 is TGCAGCGTGGGAGGAGGTGACCGAAACACCATATATTTT.

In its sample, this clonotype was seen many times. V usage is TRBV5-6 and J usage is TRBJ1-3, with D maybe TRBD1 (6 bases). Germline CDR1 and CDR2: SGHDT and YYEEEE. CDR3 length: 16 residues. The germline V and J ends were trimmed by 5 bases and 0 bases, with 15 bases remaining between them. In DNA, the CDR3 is TGTGCCAGCAGGCACCAGGGGCCCGACTCTGGAAACACCATATATTTT. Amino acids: CASRHQGPDSGNTIYF.

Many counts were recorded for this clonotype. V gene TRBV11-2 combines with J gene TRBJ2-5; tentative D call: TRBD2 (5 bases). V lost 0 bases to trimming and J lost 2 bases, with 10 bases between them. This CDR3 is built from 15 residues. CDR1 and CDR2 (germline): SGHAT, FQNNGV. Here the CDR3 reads CASSLDGRTQETQYF. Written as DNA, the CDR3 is TGTGCCAGCAGCTTAGATGGGCGGACTCAAGAGACCCAGTACTTC.

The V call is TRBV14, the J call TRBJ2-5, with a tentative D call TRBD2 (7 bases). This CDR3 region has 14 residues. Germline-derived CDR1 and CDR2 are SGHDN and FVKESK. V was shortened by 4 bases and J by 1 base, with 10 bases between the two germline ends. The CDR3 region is CASSLRGAQETQYF. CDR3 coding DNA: TGTGCCAGCAGCCTACGGGGGGCCCAAGAGACCCAGTACTTC. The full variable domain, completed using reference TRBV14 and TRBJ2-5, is EAGVTQFPSHSVIEKGQTVTLRCDPISGHDNLYWYRRVMGKEIKFLLHFVKESKQDESGMPNNRFLAERTGGTYSTLKVQPAELEDSGVYFCASSLRGAQETQYFGPGTRLLVL.

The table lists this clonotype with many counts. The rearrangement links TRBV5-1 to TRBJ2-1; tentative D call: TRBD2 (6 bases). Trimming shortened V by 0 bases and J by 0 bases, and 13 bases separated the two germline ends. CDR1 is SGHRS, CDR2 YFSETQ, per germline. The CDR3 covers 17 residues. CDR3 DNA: TGCGCCAGCAGCTTGGGGATTAGCGGAGTCTCCTACAATGAGCAGTTCTTC. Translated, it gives CASSLGISGVSYNEQFF. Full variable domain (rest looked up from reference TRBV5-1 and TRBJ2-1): KAGVTQTPRYLIKTRGQQVTLSCSPISGHRSVSWYQQTPGQGLQFLFEYFSETQRNKGNFPGRFSGRQFSNSRSEMNVSTLELGDSALYLCASSLGISGVSYNEQFFGPGTRLTVL.

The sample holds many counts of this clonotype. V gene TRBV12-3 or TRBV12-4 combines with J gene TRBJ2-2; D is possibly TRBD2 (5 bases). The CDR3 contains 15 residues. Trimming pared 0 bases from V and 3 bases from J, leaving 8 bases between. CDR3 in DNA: TGTGCCAGCAGTTTAGCGGGAGATCACACCGGGGAGCTGTTTTTT. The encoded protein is CASSLAGDHTGELFF.

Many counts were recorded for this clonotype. The CDR3 loop is CASSLASSSYEQYF. The DNA for the CDR3 is TGTGCCAGCAGCTTAGCATCAAGTTCCTACGAGCAGTACTTC. The rearrangement joins TRBV7-2 to TRBJ2-7; no firm D call. V lost 0 bases to trimming and J lost 1 base, with 7 bases between them. The CDR3 has 14 residues. Germline CDR1 SGHTA, CDR2 FQGNSA. The full variable domain, in which reference TRBV7-2 and TRBJ2-7 provide the parts outside the CDR3, is GAGVSQSPSNKVTEKGKDVELRCDPISGHTALYWYRQSLGQGLEFLIYFQGNSAPDKSGLPSDRFSAERTGGSVSTLTIQRTQQEDSAVYLCASSLASSSYEQYFGPGTRLTVT.

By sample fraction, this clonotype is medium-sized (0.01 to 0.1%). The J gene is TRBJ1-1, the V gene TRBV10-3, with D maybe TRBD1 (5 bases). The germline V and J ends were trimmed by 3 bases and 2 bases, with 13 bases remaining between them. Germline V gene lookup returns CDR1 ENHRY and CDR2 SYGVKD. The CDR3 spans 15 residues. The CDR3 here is CAISDPAGRNTEAFF. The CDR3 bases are TGTGCCATCAGTGACCCCGCAGGGCGAAACACTGAAGCTTTCTTT.

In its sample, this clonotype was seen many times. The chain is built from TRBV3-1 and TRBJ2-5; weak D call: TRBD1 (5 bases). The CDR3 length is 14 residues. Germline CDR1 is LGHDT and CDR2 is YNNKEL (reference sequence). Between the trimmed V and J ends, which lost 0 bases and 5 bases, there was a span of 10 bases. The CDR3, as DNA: TGTGCCAGCAGCCAAGATCCCAGGGCGGAGACCCAGTACTTC. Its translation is CASSQDPRAETQYF.

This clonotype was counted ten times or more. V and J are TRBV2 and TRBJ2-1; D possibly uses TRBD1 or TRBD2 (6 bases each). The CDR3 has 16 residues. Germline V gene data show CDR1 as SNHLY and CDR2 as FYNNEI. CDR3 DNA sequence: TGTGCAGTTAAGGGGGGAGCGTCAGGCTCCTACAATGAGCAGTTCTTC. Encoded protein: CAVKGGASGSYNEQFF.

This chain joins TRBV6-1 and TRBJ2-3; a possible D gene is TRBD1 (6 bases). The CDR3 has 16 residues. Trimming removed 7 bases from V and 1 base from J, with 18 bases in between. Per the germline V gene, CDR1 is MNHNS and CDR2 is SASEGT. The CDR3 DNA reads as TGTGCCAGCACCGCGGCTGGGGGCCGGGGCACAGATACGCAGTATTTT. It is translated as CASTAAGGRGTDTQYF.